This TCR beta chain was recorded in a study of cytomegalovirus exposure and HLA in healthy donors. Study at large: Inside one of the first data releases sat about 85 million unique TCRs taken from HLA-typed donors.

After removal of 6 bases from V and 7 bases from J, the junction contained 6 bases not matched to a gene. Germline V CDR1 and CDR2: MNHEY, SVGAGI. This CDR3 is built from 13 residues. Study-level findings and limits: 150 to 200 TCR beta chains were listed as cytomegalovirus-associated.

With regard to this clone: Its antigen is unknown.

Both 60 Vbeta primers and 13 Jbeta primers went into the PCR. Method: immunoSEQ multiplex PCR; TCRdb's copy keeps in-frame clones and lacks some. The top ten hold 3% to 4.5% of the sample, which has some 130,000 clones, approximately 80% seen once. The V gene is TRBV6-5, the J gene TRBJ1-2; 9 bases fit TRBD1. The clonotype comes from a male donor in good health and CMV-seronegative. The sequencing sample was made of PBMCs. CDR3 in amino acids: CASSWTGEFGYTF. Written as DNA, the CDR3 is TGTGCCAGCAGCTGGACAGGGGAATTTGGCTACACCTTC.